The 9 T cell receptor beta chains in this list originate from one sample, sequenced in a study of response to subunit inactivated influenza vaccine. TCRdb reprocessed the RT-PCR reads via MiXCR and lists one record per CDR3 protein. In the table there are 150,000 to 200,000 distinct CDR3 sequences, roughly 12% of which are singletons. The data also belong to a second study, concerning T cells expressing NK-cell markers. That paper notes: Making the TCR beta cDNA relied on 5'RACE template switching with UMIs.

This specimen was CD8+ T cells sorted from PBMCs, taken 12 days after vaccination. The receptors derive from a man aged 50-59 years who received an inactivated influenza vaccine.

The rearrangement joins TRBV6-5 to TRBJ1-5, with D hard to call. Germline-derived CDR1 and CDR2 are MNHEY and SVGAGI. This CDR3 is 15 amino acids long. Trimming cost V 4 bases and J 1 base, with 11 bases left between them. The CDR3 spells CASSWSDGSNQPQHF. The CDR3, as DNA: TGTGCCAGCAGTTGGTCGGACGGAAGCAATCAGCCCCAGCATTTT.

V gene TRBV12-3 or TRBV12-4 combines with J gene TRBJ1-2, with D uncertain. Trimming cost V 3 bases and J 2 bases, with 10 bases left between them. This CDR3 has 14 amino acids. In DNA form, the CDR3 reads TGTGCCAGCAGTTTGAGAAAGTTAAACTATGGCTACACCTTC. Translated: CASSLRKLNYGYTF.

CDR3 DNA sequence: TGTGCCAGCAGTTACCCAACTTTCTTT. As protein: CASSYPTFF. The J gene is TRBJ1-1, the V gene TRBV6-6; unclear D gene. V was cut by 2 bases and J by 12 bases, with 4 bases left in between. CDR1 and CDR2 (germline): MNHNY, SVGAGI (reference sequence). The CDR3 totals 9 residues.

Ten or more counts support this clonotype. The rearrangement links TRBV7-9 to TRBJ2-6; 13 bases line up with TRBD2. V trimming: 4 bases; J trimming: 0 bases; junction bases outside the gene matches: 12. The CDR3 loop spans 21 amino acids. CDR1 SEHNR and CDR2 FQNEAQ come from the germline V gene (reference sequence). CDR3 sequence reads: CASSSGLAGSSRVSGANVLTF. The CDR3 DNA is TGTGCCAGCAGCTCGGGACTAGCGGGGTCCTCCCGAGTCTCTGGGGCCAACGTCCTGACTTTC.

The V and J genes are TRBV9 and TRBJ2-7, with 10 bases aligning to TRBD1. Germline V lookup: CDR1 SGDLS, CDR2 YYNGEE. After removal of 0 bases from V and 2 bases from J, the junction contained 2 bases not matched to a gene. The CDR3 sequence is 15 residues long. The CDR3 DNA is TGTGCCAGCAGCGTAGGGGACAGGGGCCCCTACGAGCAGTACTTC. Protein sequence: CASSVGDRGPYEQYF.

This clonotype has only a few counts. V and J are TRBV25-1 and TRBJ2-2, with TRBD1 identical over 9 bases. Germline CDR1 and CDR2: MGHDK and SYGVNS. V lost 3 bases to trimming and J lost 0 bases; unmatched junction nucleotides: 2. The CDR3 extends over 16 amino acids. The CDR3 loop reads CASSDWDRANTGELFF. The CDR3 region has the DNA TGTGCCAGCAGTGATTGGGACAGGGCGAACACCGGGGAGCTGTTTTTT.

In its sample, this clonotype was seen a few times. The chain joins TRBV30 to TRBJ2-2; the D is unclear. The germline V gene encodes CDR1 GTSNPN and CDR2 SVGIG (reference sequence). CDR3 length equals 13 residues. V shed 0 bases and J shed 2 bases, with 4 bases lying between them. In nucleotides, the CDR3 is TGTGCCTGGAGTGTCCTAAACACCGGGGAGCTGTTTTTT. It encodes CAWSVLNTGELFF.

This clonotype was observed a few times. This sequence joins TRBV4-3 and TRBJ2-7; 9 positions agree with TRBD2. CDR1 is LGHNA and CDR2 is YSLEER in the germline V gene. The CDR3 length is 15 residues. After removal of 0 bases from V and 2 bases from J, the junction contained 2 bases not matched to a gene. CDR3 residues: CASSQEWTSAYEQYF. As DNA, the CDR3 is TGCGCCAGCAGCCAAGAGTGGACTAGCGCCTACGAGCAGTACTTC.

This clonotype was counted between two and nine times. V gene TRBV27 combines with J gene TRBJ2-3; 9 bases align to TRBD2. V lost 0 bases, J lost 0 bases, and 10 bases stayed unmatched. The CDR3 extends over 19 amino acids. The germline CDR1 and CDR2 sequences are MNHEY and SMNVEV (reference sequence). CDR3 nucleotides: TGTGCCAGCAGTTTATCGTCGCTAGCGGGACCCGCTAGCACAGATACGCAGTATTTT. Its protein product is CASSLSSLAGPASTDTQYF.